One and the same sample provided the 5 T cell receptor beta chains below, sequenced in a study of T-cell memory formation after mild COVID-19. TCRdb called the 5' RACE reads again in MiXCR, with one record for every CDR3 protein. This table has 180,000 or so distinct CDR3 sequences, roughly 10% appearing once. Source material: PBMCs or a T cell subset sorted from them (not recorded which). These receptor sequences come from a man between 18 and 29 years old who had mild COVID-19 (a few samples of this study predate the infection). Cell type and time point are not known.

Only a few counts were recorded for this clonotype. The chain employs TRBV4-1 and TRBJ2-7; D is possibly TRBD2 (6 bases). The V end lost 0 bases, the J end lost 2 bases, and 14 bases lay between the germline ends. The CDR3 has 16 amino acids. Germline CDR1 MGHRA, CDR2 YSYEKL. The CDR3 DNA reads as TGCGCCAGCAGCCAAGATCTCAAGCGGGCGGCCTACGAGCAGTACTTC. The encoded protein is CASSQDLKRAAYEQYF.

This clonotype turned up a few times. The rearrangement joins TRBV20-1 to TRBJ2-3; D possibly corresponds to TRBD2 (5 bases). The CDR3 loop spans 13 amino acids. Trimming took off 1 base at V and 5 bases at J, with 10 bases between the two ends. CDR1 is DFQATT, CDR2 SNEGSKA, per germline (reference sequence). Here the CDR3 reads CSARVAGRDTQYF. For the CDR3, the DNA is TGCAGTGCTAGAGTGGCGGGCCGAGATACGCAGTATTTT.

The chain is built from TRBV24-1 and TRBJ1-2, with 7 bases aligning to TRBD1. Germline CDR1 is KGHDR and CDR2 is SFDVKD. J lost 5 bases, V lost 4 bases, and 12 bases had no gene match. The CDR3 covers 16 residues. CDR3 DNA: TGTGCCACCAGTGACCACGGCCGGACAGGTGTATATGGCTACACCTTC. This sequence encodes CATSDHGRTGVYGYTF.

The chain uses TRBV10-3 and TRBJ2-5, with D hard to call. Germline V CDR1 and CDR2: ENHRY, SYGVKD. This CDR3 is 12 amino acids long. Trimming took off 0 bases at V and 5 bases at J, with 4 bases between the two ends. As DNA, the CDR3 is TGTGCCATCAGTGAGTCGGGGGAGACCCAGTACTTC. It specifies CAISESGETQYF.

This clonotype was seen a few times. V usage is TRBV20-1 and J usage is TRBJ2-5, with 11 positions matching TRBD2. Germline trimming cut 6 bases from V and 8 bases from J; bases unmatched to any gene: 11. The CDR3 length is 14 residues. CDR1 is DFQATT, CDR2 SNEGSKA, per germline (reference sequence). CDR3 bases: TGCAGTGCAGGAAAGGGGACTAGCGGAGCAACCCAGTACTTC. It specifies CSAGKGTSGATQYF.